This passage covers 14 T cell receptor beta chains from one sample sequenced in a study of T-cell memory formation after mild COVID-19 (TCRdb year 2021). Receptors were amplified or captured by 5' RACE. Sequencing instrument: Illumina NovaSeq 6000. TCRdb trimmed public reads at Q25 via fastp, called clones via MiXCR and kept in-frame beta chains. Under each unique CDR3 protein, matching rows form one entry showing the most common genes and DNA. The sample yields a few hundred thousand distinct CDR3 sequences; over 15% were counted once. The top ten clones comprise around 23% of the sample. Sequencing used PBMCs or a T cell subset sorted from them (not recorded which). The receptors derive from a man in his late teens or twenties who had mild COVID-19 (a few samples of this study predate the infection). The sample titles of this study are shuffled in the database, so cell type and time point are left out; the donor was told from shared clones.

The chain recombines TRBV28 with TRBJ2-7; tentative D call: TRBD1 (6 bases). The CDR3 loop spans 13 amino acids. CDR1 and CDR2 (germline): MDHEN, SYDVKM. V was clipped by 5 bases and J by 0 bases, with 8 bases between them. CDR3 nucleotide sequence: TGTGCCAGCAGTGACAGGAACTCCTACGAGCAGTACGTC. This encodes CASSDRNSYEQYV.

The sample holds a few counts of this clonotype. The chain carries TRBV30 and TRBJ1-6, with D perhaps matching TRBD1 (6 bases). Trimming cost V 0 bases and J 8 bases, with 17 bases left between them. In germline, CDR1 is GTSNPN, CDR2 SVGIG (reference sequence). The CDR3 is 16 residues long. CDR3 loop: CAWSVPRGGWHSPLHF. In DNA form, the CDR3 reads TGTGCCTGGAGTGTTCCAAGGGGGGGATGGCATTCACCCCTCCACTTT.

This clonotype was counted between two and nine times. The chain has TRBV5-1 and TRBJ2-5, with D perhaps matching TRBD1 (6 bases). This CDR3 has 13 residues. Germline V gene data show CDR1 as SGHRS and CDR2 as YFSETQ. V dropped 7 bases and J dropped 1 base, with 11 bases sitting between them. CDR3 region: CASSRDTQETQYF. The CDR3 DNA is TGCGCCAGCTCAAGGGACACCCAAGAGACCCAGTACTTC.

The chain recombines TRBV18 with TRBJ1-1; D is perhaps TRBD1 (6 bases). This CDR3 is built from 12 residues. V was pared by 8 bases and J by 4 bases, with 11 bases between. Germline-derived CDR1 and CDR2 are KGHSH and LQKENI. The CDR3: CASQQGGTEAFF. In nucleotides, the CDR3 is TGTGCCAGCCAGCAAGGGGGCACTGAAGCTTTCTTT.

This clonotype has more than one count but fewer than ten. The J gene is TRBJ2-5, the V gene TRBV5-1; D may be TRBD2 (5 bases). The CDR3 runs 14 residues. V was clipped by 0 bases and J by 3 bases, with 9 bases between them. Germline CDR1 SGHRS, CDR2 YFSETQ. The CDR3 sequence is CASSLVDSEETQYF. DNA for the CDR3: TGCGCCAGCAGCTTGGTGGACTCCGAAGAGACCCAGTACTTC. Filled out from reference TRBV5-1 and TRBJ2-5, the complete variable domain reads KAGVTQTPRYLIKTRGQQVTLSCSPISGHRSVSWYQQTPGQGLQFLFEYFSETQRNKGNFPGRFSGRQFSNSRSEMNVSTLELGDSALYLCASSLVDSEETQYFGPGTRLLVL.

This clonotype was counted between two and nine times. The rearrangement uses TRBV5-1 and TRBJ2-5; D gene uncertain. Germline lookup yields CDR1 SGHRS and CDR2 YFSETQ. The germline V and J ends were trimmed by 4 bases and 3 bases, with 13 bases remaining between them. The CDR3 covers 14 residues. The CDR3 nucleotides read TGCGCCAGCAGCCACTCACGTGGAGAAGAGACCCAGTACTTC. This codes for CASSHSRGEETQYF.

The rearrangement joins TRBV15 to TRBJ1-1; D is ambiguous. V was shortened by 4 bases and J by 0 bases, with 3 bases between the two germline ends. In germline, CDR1 is LNHNV, CDR2 YYDKDF (reference sequence). This CDR3 spans 12 amino acids. CDR3: CATSILNTEAFF. The CDR3, as DNA: TGTGCCACCAGCATTCTGAACACTGAAGCTTTCTTT.

The V gene is TRBV18, the J gene TRBJ1-1; D uncertain. Per germline, CDR1 KGHSH and CDR2 LQKENI. Trimming pared 1 base from V and 1 base from J, leaving 10 bases between. This CDR3 comprises 15 residues. CDR3 protein: CASSPLVGRNTEAFF. The CDR3 DNA reads as TGTGCCAGCTCACCACTTGTTGGGAGGAACACTGAAGCTTTCTTT.

This chain connects TRBV12-3 or TRBV12-4 to TRBJ1-3; possibly TRBD1 for D (5 bases). This CDR3 is 14 amino acids long. The V end was cut by 6 bases, the J end by 0 bases, with 9 bases between. DNA of the CDR3: TGTGCCAGCAGAACGACAGACTCTGGAAACACCATATATTTT. Amino acid sequence: CASRTTDSGNTIYF.

The rearrangement uses TRBV14 and TRBJ2-2; TRBD2 aligns across 7 bases. There are 15 residues in the CDR3. The germline gives CDR1 SGHDN, CDR2 FVKESK. The V and J ends lost 4 bases and 0 bases, in that order; junction bases with no gene match: 2. For the CDR3, the DNA is TGTGCCAGCAGCCGTGCGGGGGCGAACACCGGGGAGCTGTTTTTT. Its translation is CASSRAGANTGELFF.

This chain uses TRBV11-2 with TRBJ2-5; 7 bases are shared with TRBD1. CDR3 length: 15 residues. Looked up from germline, CDR1 is SGHAT and CDR2 is FQNNGV. Losses at the gene ends were 2 bases for V and 2 bases for J; bases not matched to a gene: 5. The DNA for the CDR3 is TGTGCCAGCAGCTTAAACAGGGGAGTACAAGAGACCCAGTACTTC. Translated: CASSLNRGVQETQYF.

The rearrangement links TRBV6-2 or TRBV6-3 to TRBJ1-4; D not resolved. Germline CDR1 MNHEY, CDR2 SVGEGT. The CDR3 loop spans 14 amino acids. Trimming left V 5 bases short and J 4 bases short, with 11 bases between. The CDR3 nucleotides are TGTGCCAGCAGTAAGAACAGCGATAATGAAAAACTGTTTTTT. This sequence encodes CASSKNSDNEKLFF.

The chain combines TRBV24-1 with TRBJ1-5, with D tentatively TRBD1 (5 bases). The CDR3 runs 13 residues. Looked up from germline, CDR1 is KGHDR and CDR2 is SFDVKD. V was clipped by 1 base and J by 9 bases, with 9 bases between them. CDR3 amino acids: CATSDFVTGPQHF. DNA of the CDR3: TGTGCCACCAGTGATTTTGTCACAGGGCCCCAGCATTTT.

In this sample, this clonotype turned up a few times. V gene TRBV7-2 combines with J gene TRBJ1-6, with 8 bases lining up with TRBD1. The V and J ends lost 5 bases and 14 bases, in that order; junction bases with no gene match: 20. The germline CDR1 and CDR2 sequences are SGHTA and FQGNSA. The CDR3 consists of 17 residues. The DNA for the CDR3 is TGTGCCAGCAGCCAACGGGCGGGGCAGGGGGCGGGTTGGACCCTCCACTTT. This encodes CASSQRAGQGAGWTLHF. Supplemented by reference TRBV7-2 and TRBJ1-6, the full variable domain reads GAGVSQSPSNKVTEKGKDVELRCDPISGHTALYWYRQSLGQGLEFLIYFQGNSAPDKSGLPSDRFSAERTGGSVSTLTIQRTQQEDSAVYLCASSQRAGQGAGWTLHFGNGTRLTVT.